This T cell receptor (beta chain) is drawn from a study of T-cell reconstitution after alpha-beta-depleted transplantation in children. CDR1 and CDR2 from the germline V gene are DFQATT and SNEGSKA (reference sequence). This CDR3 spans 16 amino acids. V shed 1 base and J 3 bases; nucleotides not matched to a gene: 7. This clonotype occurred many times. The library targeted TCRbeta and was prepared with unique molecular identifiers. From the PCR reads, TCRdb called clonotypes with MiXCR, one entry per CDR3 protein. The sample consists of about 610,000 distinct CDR3 sequences, more than 9% of them appearing once.

The V gene is TRBV20-1, the J gene TRBJ2-1, with TRBD1 matching over 9 bases. The receptor was isolated from a human donor who donated a stem cell graft to a child with acute myeloid leukemia. The sequenced sample was PBMCs from the stem cell graft donor, obtained from the stem cell graft. CDR3 coding DNA: TGCAGTGCTAGAGTGGGACAGGGCGAGAGCTACAATGAGCAGTTCTTC. It encodes CSARVGQGESYNEQFF.